The 23 T cell receptor beta chains below come from one sample, sequenced in a study of blood T cell repertoires in COVID-19. Profiled with immunoSEQ multiplex PCR; TCRdb holds only in-frame clones, not every one. The table has around 380,000 clones, more than 65% seen once; the top ten hold over 0.95%. The sample was peripheral blood. The receptors come from a human donor with acute or convalescent COVID-19. The donor label of this sample is uncertain.

J is TRBJ2-7 and V is TRBV30, with 8 nucleotides matching TRBD2. Germline V gene lookup returns CDR1 GTSNPN and CDR2 SVGIG (reference sequence). J lost 5 bases, V lost 5 bases, and 14 bases had no gene match. CDR3 length: 15 residues. CDR3 protein: CAWPLEGLVAHEQYF. The CDR3 nucleotides are TGTGCCTGGCCTCTGGAGGGACTAGTGGCCCACGAGCAGTACTTC.

The chain employs TRBV10-2 and TRBJ1-6; TRBD1 is a possible D gene (5 bases). V lost 5 bases and J 4 bases, leaving 12 bases between the germline ends. The CDR3 loop spans 15 amino acids. Germline assignment: CDR1 WSHSY and CDR2 SAAADI. CDR3 in DNA: TGCGCCAGCAGTTGGAGTGACAGTTATAATTCACCCCTCCACTTT. This translates into CASSWSDSYNSPLHF.

V is TRBV28 and J is TRBJ1-1, with 10 bases fitting TRBD1. Germline V lookup: CDR1 MDHEN, CDR2 SYDVKM. V lost 7 bases and J lost 6; bases outside the gene matches: 5. The CDR3 is 13 amino acids. CDR3: CASKGQGFAEAFF. The CDR3 DNA reads as TGTGCCAGCAAGGGACAGGGGTTCGCTGAAGCTTTCTTT.

The chain carries TRBV6-5 and TRBJ2-2, with 7 bases fitting TRBD2. The CDR3 runs to 14 residues. Germline V gives CDR1 MNHEY, CDR2 SVGAGI. J was trimmed by 6 bases and V by 8 bases; bases with no gene match: 9. The CDR3 sequence: CASHRLAGAGELFF. CDR3 nucleotides: TGTGCCAGCCACCGACTAGCTGGGGCCGGGGAGCTGTTTTTT.

The chain is built from TRBV10-2 and TRBJ1-6, with TRBD1 matching 9 bases. Trimming cost V 4 bases and J 10 bases; bases outside gene matches: 5. This CDR3 is built from 14 residues. Germline V gives CDR1 WSHSY, CDR2 SAAADI. CDR3 protein: CASSAGTGRSPLHF. The CDR3 region has the DNA TGCGCCAGCAGTGCTGGGACAGGGCGCTCACCCCTCCACTTT.

This clone appeared once. In DNA form, the CDR3 reads TGTGCCACCAGCACGACTGCCAGGGGGCGGATTTCAGATACGCAGTATTTT. Translated, it gives CATSTTARGRISDTQYF. The genes are TRBV15 and TRBJ2-3; 8 bases fit TRBD1. Germline V gene sequence: CDR1 LNHNV, CDR2 YYDKDF (reference sequence). The CDR3 is 17 residues long. The trim removed 4 bases at V and 4 bases at J, leaving 13 bases unmatched.

The CDR3 nucleotides read TGCGCCAGCAGCCAAGATCGTCTAGATAATCAGCCCCAGCATTTT. This sequence encodes CASSQDRLDNQPQHF. The chain links TRBV4-1 to TRBJ1-5, with D uncertain. The germline CDR1 and CDR2 sequences are MGHRA and YSYEKL. The CDR3 loop spans 15 amino acids. With 0 bases removed from V and 4 bases from J, the gap between germline ends came to 10 bases.

V gene TRBV3-1 (or the pseudogene TRBV3-2) combines with J gene TRBJ1-6, with 7 positions matching TRBD1. Germline V gene data show CDR1 as LGHDT and CDR2 as YNNKEL (reference sequence). The CDR3 runs to 15 residues. V shed 4 bases, J shed 6 bases, and the junction held 6 bases outside the gene matches. The DNA of the CDR3 is TGTGCCAGCAGCCGGGGACAGACTTTTAATTCACCCCTCCACTTT. Protein sequence: CASSRGQTFNSPLHF.

The chain couples TRBV18 to TRBJ1-2, with D tentatively TRBD1 (5 bases). Trimming left V 6 bases short and J 1 base short, with 9 bases between. The CDR3 contains 13 residues. Germline V gives CDR1 KGHSH, CDR2 LQKENI. Written as DNA, the CDR3 is TGTGCCAGCTCTCGACAGAATAACTATGGCTACACCTTC. Its protein is CASSRQNNYGYTF.

The chain has TRBV29-1 and TRBJ1-1; D is ambiguous. The germline V and J ends were trimmed by 0 bases and 5 bases, with 13 bases remaining between them. CDR1 is SQVTM and CDR2 is ANQGSEA in the germline V gene. The CDR3 length is 14 residues. The CDR3 bases are TGCAGCGTTGAAGATGGAGGGAGAGGAACTGAAGCTTTCTTT. It encodes CSVEDGGRGTEAFF.

The chain recombines TRBV4-2 with TRBJ2-5, with TRBD2 matching over 12 bases. The CDR3 totals 16 residues. Germline V gene data show CDR1 as LGHNA and CDR2 as YNFKEQ. The trim removed 4 bases at V and 2 bases at J, leaving 5 bases unmatched. The CDR3 DNA follows: TGTGCCAGCAGCCTACCACTAGCGGGGGGACAAGAGACCCAGTACTTC. Encoded protein: CASSLPLAGGQETQYF.

The rearrangement uses TRBV18 and TRBJ1-1; 9 bases are a match to TRBD1. Germline lookup yields CDR1 KGHSH and CDR2 LQKENI. Trimming took 4 bases from V and 4 from J; bases not matched to a gene: 10. The CDR3 sequence is 16 residues long. CDR3 sequence reads: CASSLTTTGGGTEAFF. The CDR3 DNA reads as TGTGCCAGCTCACTCACCACGACAGGGGGAGGCACTGAAGCTTTCTTT.

V gene TRBV29-1 combines with J gene TRBJ2-7; 13 nucleotides line up with TRBD2. Germline CDR1 is SQVTM and CDR2 is ANQGSEA. CDR3 length equals 15 residues. Unmatched junction bases numbered 10, after V lost 4 bases and J lost 7 bases. Here the CDR3 DNA reads TGCAGCGTTGGAACTAGCGGGAGGGCCGGAGGGGAGCAGTACTTC. Translation: CSVGTSGRAGGEQYF.

The count of this clone is one. The chain employs TRBV2 and TRBJ2-7, with 12 bases that match TRBD2. V was pared by 2 bases and J by 4 bases, with 9 bases of the junction left unmatched. CDR1 is SNHLY, CDR2 FYNNEI, per germline. CDR3 size: 17 residues. The CDR3, as DNA: TGTGCCAGCAGTGAATACCCCCCACTAGCGGGAGGTTACGAGCAGTACTTC. Translation: CASSEYPPLAGGYEQYF.

The genes are TRBV13 and TRBJ1-1; tentatively, D is TRBD1 (6 bases). This CDR3 region has 15 residues. Trimming stripped 5 bases from V and 1 base from J, with 14 bases between. The germline V gene has CDR1 PRHDT and CDR2 FYEKMQ (reference sequence). The DNA for the CDR3 is TGTGCCAGCAGCGATTCACAGGGATCGAACACTGAAGCTTTCTTT. Its translation: CASSDSQGSNTEAFF.

The chain joins TRBV16 to TRBJ1-2, with TRBD1 as a possible D gene (6 bases). V lost 1 base and J lost 1, with 13 bases in between. Germline CDR1 and CDR2: KGHSY and FQNENV. The CDR3 sequence is 16 residues long. CDR3 DNA: TGTGCCAGCAGCCAATTGGACAGCGGTAATAACTATGGCTACACCTTC. As protein: CASSQLDSGNNYGYTF. The variable domain in full, completed from reference TRBV16 and TRBJ1-2, reads GEEVAQTPKHLVRGEGQKAKLYCAPIKGHSYVFWYQQVLKNEFKFLISFQNENVFDETGMPKERFSAKCLPNSPCSLEIQATKLEDSAVYFCASSQLDSGNNYGYTFGSGTRLTVV.

V is TRBV11-3 and J is TRBJ2-2; 7 positions agree with TRBD1. The CDR3 is made up of 15 amino acids. The V segment lost 0 bases and the J segment 9 bases; nucleotides outside the gene matches: 7. In germline, CDR1 is SGHNT, CDR2 YENEEA. CDR3 coding DNA: TGTGCCAGCAGCTTAGAGGGAACAGGGGCTCGGGAGCTGTTTTTT. Amino acid sequence: CASSLEGTGARELFF.

The V gene is TRBV11-2, the J gene TRBJ1-6; 10 nucleotides align to TRBD1. This CDR3 has 15 amino acids. The germline V gene has CDR1 SGHAT and CDR2 FQNNGV. The V and J ends lost 5 bases and 7 bases, in that order; junction bases with no gene match: 5. The CDR3 is CASSSRDRGNSPLHF. The CDR3 nucleotides read TGTGCCAGCAGCAGCCGGGACAGGGGAAATTCACCCCTCCACTTT. The complete variable domain, with remaining parts taken from reference TRBV11-2 and TRBJ1-6, reads EAGVAQSPRYKIIEKRQSVAFWCNPISGHATLYWYQQILGQGPKLLIQFQNNGVVDDSQLPKDRFSAERLKGVDSTLKIQPAKLEDSAVYLCASSSRDRGNSPLHFGNGTRLTVT.

This clone has a single count. The chain joins TRBV5-7 to TRBJ2-1; 7 bases line up with TRBD1. TRBV5-7 is an ORF for which the function is uncertain. Trimming removed 4 bases from V and 1 base from J; junction bases left unmatched: 2. The CDR3 has 14 residues. Here the CDR3 reads CASSRGQSYNEQFF. In DNA form, the CDR3 reads TGTGCCAGCAGCCGGGGACAGTCCTACAATGAGCAGTTCTTC.

The chain joins TRBV29-1 to TRBJ1-1, with TRBD1 identical over 8 bases. CDR3 length: 13 amino acids. After removal of 7 bases from V and 3 bases from J, the junction contained 7 bases not matched to a gene. Germline lookup yields CDR1 SQVTM and CDR2 ANQGSEA. The DNA of the CDR3 is TGCAGCGCCGGACAGGGTAAAGACACTGAAGCTTTCTTT. It translates to CSAGQGKDTEAFF.

The chain uses TRBV4-2 and TRBJ2-4; 9 bases line up with TRBD2. Germline-derived CDR1 and CDR2 are LGHNA and YNFKEQ. With V trimmed by 10 bases and J by 9 bases, 16 bases remained unmatched. The CDR3 extends over 15 amino acids. The CDR3 DNA is TGTGCCACCAAAAGTAGCGGGGGCGGGTTTGGCATTCAGTACTTC. This codes for CATKSSGGGFGIQYF.

This sequence joins TRBV15 and TRBJ2-1; D may be TRBD2 (5 bases). This CDR3 contains 15 residues. Deletions cut 0 bases from V and 9 bases from J, with 15 bases between. Germline V gives CDR1 LNHNV, CDR2 YYDKDF (reference sequence). The CDR3 protein is CATSRDLGRSGEQFF. As DNA, the CDR3 is TGTGCCACCAGCAGAGATCTTGGGAGATCGGGTGAGCAGTTCTTC.

This clone appeared a few times. The chain is built from TRBV6-1 and TRBJ1-4; 9 nucleotides match TRBD1. The CDR3 contains 17 residues. J gave up 0 bases and V 2 bases, and 4 bases lay outside the gene matches. Germline CDR1 reads MNHNS; CDR2 reads SASEGT. CDR3 DNA sequence: TGTGCCAGCAGTGAACCGGGACAGGGATCAACTAATGAAAAACTGTTTTTT. It yields the protein CASSEPGQGSTNEKLFF.